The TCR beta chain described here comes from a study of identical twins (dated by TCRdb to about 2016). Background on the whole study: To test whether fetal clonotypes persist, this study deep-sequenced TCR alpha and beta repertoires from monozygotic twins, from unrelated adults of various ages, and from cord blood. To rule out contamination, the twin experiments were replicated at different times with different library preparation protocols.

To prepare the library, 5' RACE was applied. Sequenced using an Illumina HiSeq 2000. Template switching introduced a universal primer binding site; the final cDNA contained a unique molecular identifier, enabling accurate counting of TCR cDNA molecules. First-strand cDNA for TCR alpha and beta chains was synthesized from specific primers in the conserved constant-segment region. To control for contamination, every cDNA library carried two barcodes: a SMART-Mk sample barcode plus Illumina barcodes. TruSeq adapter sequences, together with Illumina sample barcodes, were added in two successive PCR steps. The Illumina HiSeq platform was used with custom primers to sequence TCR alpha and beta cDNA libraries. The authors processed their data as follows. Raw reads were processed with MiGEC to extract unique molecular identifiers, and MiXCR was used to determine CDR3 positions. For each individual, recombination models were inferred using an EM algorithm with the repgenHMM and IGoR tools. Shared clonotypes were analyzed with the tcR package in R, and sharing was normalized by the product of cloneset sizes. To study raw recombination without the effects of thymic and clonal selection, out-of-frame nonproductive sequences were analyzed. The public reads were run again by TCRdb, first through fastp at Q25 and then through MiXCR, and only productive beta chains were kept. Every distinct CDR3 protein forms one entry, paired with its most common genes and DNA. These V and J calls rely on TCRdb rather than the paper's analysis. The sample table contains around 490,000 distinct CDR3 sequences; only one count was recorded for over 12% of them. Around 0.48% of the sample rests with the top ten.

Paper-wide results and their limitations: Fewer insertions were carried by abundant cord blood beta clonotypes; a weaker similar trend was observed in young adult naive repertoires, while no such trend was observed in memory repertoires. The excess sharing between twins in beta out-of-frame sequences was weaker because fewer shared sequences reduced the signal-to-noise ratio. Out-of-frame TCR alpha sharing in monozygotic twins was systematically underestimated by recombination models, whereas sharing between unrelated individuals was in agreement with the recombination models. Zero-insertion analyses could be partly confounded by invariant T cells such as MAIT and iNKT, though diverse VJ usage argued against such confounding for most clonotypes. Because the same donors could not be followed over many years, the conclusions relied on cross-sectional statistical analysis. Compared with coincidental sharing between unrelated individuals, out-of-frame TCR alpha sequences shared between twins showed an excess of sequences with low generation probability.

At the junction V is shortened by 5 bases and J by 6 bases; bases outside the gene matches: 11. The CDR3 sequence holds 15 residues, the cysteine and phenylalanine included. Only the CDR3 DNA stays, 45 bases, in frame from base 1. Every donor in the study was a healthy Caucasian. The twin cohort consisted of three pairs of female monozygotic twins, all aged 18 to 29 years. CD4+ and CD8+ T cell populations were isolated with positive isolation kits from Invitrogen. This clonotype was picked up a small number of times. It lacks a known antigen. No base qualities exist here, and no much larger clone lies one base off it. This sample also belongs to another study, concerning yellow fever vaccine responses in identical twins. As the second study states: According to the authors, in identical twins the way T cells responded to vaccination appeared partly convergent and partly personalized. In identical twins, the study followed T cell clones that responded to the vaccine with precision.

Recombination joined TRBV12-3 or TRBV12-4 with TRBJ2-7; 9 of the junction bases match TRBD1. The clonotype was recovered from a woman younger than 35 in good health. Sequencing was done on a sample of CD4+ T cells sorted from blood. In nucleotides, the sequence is TGTGCCAGCAGTGCCTCTCCCGGGACAGGGACCGAGCAGTACTTC. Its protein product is CASSASPGTGTEQYF.